This T cell receptor (beta chain) derives from a study of cytomegalovirus exposure and HLA in healthy donors. Across the study: The platform used for the approximately 120 validation repertoires matched that of the approximately 620 first-cohort repertoires, a later analysis reported. Study-wide points: Investigators reported 164 TCR beta chains as tied to cytomegalovirus. Under in vitro conditions, three CMV-associated chains were confirmed as specific for CMV antigens. Many donors carried some public TCRs, although rarity characterized most TCR sequences.

The CDR3 has 11 amino acids. CDR1 and CDR2 from the germline V gene are MNHEY and SVGAGI. The V gene lost 7 bases and the J gene lost 7 bases, with 10 bases spanning the gap. For this clone: Its specificity is not known.

The repertoire was sequenced with immunoSEQ multiplex PCR; TCRdb's copy has only in-frame clones and lacks some. This sample carries about 130,000 clones, approximately 80% of them seen once, and the ten largest clones take 30%. This rearrangement joins TRBV6-5 to TRBJ1-1; possibly TRBD1 for D (5 bases). This TCR derives from a man aged 25 to 40 in good health and CMV-seropositive. Sequencing used PBMCs. CDR3 in amino acids: CASTQGFEAFF. The CDR3 nucleotides are TGTGCCAGCACCCAGGGATTTGAAGCTTTCTTT.